This T cell receptor beta chain derives from a study of blood T cell repertoires in COVID-19. Germline V gene data show CDR1 as MDHEN and CDR2 as SYDVKM. J was trimmed by 1 base and V by 4 bases; bases with no gene match: 7. The CDR3 length is 15 residues. Here immunoSEQ multiplex PCR was the method, and the copy in TCRdb shows in-frame clones only, minus some. The data contain about 40,000 clones, 88% of them seen just once; the ten biggest clones take up 9%. The sequence came from a woman in her seventies with acute or convalescent COVID-19. The V and J genes are TRBV28 and TRBJ2-7; TRBD1 agrees at 7 bases. Sample: peripheral blood. CDR3 in amino acids: CASSSGTAQSYEQYV. For the CDR3, the DNA is TGTGCCAGCAGTTCCGGGACAGCCCAATCCTACGAGCAGTACGTC.